Included here is one TCR beta chain sequence, with context. The entry originates in a study of glioma-infiltrating T cells after dendritic cell vaccination. The wider study: Autologous tumor lysate-pulsed dendritic cell vaccination was given between about 2002 and 2013.

Input was around 2.1 ug genomic DNA, or all available if less. The repertoire was sequenced with immunoSEQ multiplex PCR; TCRdb's copy has only in-frame clones and lacks some. The top ten hold 11% of the sample, which has roughly 51,000 clones, 85% seen once. Germline V gene data show CDR1 as SGHDN and CDR2 as FVKESK. Trimming removed 4 bases from V and 4 bases from J; junction bases left unmatched: 4. CDR3 length: 14 residues. Sequenced material: blood, taken before dendritic cell vaccination. The chain couples TRBV14 to TRBJ1-5; 7 nucleotides align to TRBD1. This receptor was taken from a human donor with glioblastoma. The DNA of the CDR3 is TGTGCCAGCAGCCCCGGGACAGAGAATCAGCCCCAGCATTTT. Translation gives CASSPGTENQPQHF.